This T cell receptor beta chain was recovered during a study of OX40 agonist ivuxolimab in advanced cancers. Autoimmune disease history or systemic immunosuppression led to patients being barred. Regarding this clone: This likely traces to a read error, being one base from a far larger clone. The sample holds other DNA sequences that translate to the same CDR3.

TCRdb keeps only in-frame clones here, not all; method: immunoSEQ multiplex PCR. The sample yields more than 60,000 clones, roughly four fifths seen once. The length of the CDR3 is 13 residues. The germline CDR1 and CDR2 sequences are SGHAT and FQDESV (reference sequence). The rearrangement uses TRBV11-1 and TRBJ1-4, with D perhaps matching TRBD1 (5 bases). The sequence came from an adult with an advanced solid tumor such as melanoma, head and neck, liver or kidney cancer. Sequenced material: CD4+ or CD8+ T cells sorted from blood, taken in a trial of the OX40 agonist ivuxolimab. CDR3: CASSLDRSGGRIF. The DNA for the CDR3 is TGTGCCAGCAGCTTGGACCGGAGCGGGGGTAGGATTTTT. Combining the CDR3 with reference TRBV11-1 and TRBJ1-4 gives the whole variable domain EAEVAQSPRYKITEKSQAVAFWCDPISGHATLYWYRQILGQGPELLVQFQDESVVDDSQLPKDRFSAERLKGVDSTLKIQPAELGDSAMYLCASSLDRSGGRIFGSGTQLSVL.